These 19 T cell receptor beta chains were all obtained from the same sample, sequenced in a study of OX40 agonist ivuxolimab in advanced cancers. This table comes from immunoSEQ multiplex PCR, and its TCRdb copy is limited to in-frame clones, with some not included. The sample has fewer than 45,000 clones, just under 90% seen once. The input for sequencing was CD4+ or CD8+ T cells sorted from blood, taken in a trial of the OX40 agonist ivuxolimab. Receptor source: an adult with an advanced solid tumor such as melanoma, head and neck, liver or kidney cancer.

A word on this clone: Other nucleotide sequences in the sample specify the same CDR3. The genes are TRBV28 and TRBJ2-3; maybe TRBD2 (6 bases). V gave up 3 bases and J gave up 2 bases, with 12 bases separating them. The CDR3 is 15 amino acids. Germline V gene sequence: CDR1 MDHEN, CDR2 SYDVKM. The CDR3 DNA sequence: TGTGCCAGCAGTTTGCCCGGGGGAGCCACAGATACGCAGTATTTT. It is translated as CASSLPGGATDTQYF.

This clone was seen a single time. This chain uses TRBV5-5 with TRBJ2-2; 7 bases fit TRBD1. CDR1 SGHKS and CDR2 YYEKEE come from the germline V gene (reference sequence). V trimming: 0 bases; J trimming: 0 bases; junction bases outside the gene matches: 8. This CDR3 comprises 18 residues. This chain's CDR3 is CASSLARTGRSNTGELFF. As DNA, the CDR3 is TGTGCCAGCAGCTTGGCCAGGACAGGTCGATCGAACACCGGGGAGCTGTTTTTT.

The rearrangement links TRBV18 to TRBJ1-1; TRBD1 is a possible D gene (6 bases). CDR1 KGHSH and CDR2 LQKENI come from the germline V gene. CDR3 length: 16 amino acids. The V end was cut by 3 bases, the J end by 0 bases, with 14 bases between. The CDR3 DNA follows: TGTGCCAGCTCACCGACATGGACAGACATGAACACTGAAGCTTTCTTT. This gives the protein CASSPTWTDMNTEAFF. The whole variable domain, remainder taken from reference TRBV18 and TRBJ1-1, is NAGVMQNPRHLVRRRGQEARLRCSPMKGHSHVYWYRQLPEEGLKFMVYLQKENIIDESGMPKERFSAEFPKEGPSILRIQQVVRGDSAAYFCASSPTWTDMNTEAFFGQGTRLTVV.

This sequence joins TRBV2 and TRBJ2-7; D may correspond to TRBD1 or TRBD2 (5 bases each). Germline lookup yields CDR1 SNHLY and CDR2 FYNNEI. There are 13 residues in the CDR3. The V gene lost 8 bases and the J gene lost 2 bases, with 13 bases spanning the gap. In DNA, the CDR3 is TGTGCCAGCGCTAATGTGGGGGCCTACGAGCAGTACTTC. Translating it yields CASANVGAYEQYF.

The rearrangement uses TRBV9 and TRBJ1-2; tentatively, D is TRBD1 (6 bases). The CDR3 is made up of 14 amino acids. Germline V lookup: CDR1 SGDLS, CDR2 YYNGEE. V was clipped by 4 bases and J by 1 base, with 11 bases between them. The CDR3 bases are TGTGCCAGCAGCCCGGGACACTTTAACTATGGCTACACCTTC. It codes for CASSPGHFNYGYTF.

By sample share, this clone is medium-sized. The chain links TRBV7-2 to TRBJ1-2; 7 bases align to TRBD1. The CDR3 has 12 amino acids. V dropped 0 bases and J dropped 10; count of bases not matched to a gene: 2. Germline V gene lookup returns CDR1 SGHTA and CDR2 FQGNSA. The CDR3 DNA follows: TGTGCCAGCAGCTTAGCCAGGGGGGACTACACCTTC. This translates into CASSLARGDYTF.

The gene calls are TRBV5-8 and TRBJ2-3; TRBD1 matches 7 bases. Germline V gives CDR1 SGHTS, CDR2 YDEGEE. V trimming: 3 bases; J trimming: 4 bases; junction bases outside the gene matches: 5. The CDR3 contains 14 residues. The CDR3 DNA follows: TGTGCCAGCAGCTGGGGGCAGGGGGCAGATACGCAGTATTTT. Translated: CASSWGQGADTQYF.

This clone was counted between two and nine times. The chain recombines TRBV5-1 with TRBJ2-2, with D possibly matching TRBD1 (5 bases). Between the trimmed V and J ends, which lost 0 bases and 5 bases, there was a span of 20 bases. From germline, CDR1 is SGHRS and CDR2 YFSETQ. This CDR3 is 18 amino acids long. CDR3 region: CASSLVLRTQKGTGELFF. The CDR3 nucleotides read TGCGCCAGCAGCTTGGTCTTGAGGACACAAAAAGGAACCGGGGAGCTGTTTTTT.

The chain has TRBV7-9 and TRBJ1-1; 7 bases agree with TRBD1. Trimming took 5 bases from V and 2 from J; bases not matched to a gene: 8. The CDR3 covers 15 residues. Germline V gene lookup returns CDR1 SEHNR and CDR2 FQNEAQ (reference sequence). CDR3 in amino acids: CASSPGTAENTEAFF. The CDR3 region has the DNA TGTGCCAGCAGCCCAGGGACAGCGGAAAACACTGAAGCTTTCTTT.

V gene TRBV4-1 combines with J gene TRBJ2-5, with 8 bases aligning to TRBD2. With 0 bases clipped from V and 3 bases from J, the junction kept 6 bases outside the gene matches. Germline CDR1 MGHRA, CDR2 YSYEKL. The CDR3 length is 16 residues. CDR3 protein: CASSQDRGTRKETQYF. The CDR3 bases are TGCGCCAGCAGCCAAGATCGAGGGACTAGGAAAGAGACCCAGTACTTC.

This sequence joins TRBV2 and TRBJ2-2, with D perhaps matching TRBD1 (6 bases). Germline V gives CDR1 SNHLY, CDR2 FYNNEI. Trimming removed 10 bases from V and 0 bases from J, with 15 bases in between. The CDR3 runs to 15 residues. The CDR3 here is CATSDRNPNTGELFF. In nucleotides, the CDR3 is TGTGCCACATCGGACAGAAACCCGAACACCGGGGAGCTGTTTTTT.

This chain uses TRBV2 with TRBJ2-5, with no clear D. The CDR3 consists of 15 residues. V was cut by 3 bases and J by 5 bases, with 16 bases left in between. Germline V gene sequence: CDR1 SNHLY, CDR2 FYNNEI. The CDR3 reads CASSDVYHPLETQYF. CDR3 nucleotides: TGTGCCAGCAGTGATGTGTATCATCCCCTTGAGACCCAGTACTTC.

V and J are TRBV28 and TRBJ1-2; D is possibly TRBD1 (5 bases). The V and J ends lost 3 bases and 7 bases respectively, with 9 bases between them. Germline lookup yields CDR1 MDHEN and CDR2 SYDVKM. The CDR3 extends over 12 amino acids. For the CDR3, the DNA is TGTGCCAGCAGTTTGGAGGGGCGTGGCTACACCTTC. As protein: CASSLEGRGYTF.

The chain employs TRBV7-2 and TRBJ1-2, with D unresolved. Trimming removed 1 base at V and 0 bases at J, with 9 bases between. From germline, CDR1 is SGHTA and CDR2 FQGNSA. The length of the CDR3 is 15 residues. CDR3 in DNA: TGTGCCAGCAGCTTAGTAGTCCAGGCTAACTATGGCTACACCTTC. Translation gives CASSLVVQANYGYTF.

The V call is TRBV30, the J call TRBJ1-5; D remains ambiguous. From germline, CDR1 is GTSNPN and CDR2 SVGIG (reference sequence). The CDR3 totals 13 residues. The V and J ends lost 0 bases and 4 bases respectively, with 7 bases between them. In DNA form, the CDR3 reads TGTGCCTGGAGTGTACAAGGGAATCAGCCCCAGCATTTT. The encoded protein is CAWSVQGNQPQHF.

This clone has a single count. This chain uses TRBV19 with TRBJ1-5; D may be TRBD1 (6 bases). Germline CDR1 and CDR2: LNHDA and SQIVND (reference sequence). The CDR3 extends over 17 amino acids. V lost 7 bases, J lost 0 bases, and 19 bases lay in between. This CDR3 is CASNTGYLKYSNQPQHF. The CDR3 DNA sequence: TGTGCCAGTAATACAGGGTACTTAAAATATAGCAATCAGCCCCAGCATTTT.

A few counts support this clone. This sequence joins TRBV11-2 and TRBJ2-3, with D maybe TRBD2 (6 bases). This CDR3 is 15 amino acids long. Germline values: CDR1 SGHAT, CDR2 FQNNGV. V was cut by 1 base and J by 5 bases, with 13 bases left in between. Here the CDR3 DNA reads TGTGCCAGCAGCTTAGGAACGGGGGTGGGAGATACGCAGTATTTT. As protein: CASSLGTGVGDTQYF.

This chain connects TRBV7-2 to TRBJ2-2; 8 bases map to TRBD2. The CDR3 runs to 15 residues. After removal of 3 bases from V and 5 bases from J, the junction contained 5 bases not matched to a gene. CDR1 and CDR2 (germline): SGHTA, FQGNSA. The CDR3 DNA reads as TGTGCCAGCAGCTTGGGCGGGGGGTATACCGGGGAGCTGTTTTTT. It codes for CASSLGGGYTGELFF.

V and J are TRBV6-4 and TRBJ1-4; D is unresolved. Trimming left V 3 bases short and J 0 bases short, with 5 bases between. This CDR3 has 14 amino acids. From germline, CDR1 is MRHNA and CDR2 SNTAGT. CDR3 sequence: CASSERATNEKLFF. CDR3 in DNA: TGTGCCAGCAGTGAACGAGCAACTAATGAAAAACTGTTTTTT.